The T cell receptor beta chain described here comes from a study of beta chain features in type 1 diabetes. Study as a whole: The patient and healthy donor groups were comparable for age, gender and cell yields. Broader study findings: cDNA-based reads could over-represent cells with high TCR expression.

The study reverse transcribed the entire isolated RNA, so it sequenced expressed TCRB transcripts. Profiled with immunoSEQ multiplex PCR; TCRdb holds only in-frame clones, not every one. Of around 240,000 clones listed, 9.6% are singletons. This clone was counted between two and nine times. Its antigen is as yet unknown. Deletions cut 4 bases from V and 13 bases from J, with 16 bases between. CDR1 is GTSNPN and CDR2 is SVGIG in the germline V gene (reference sequence). The CDR3 is 11 residues long. CD45RO/CCR7/CD25/CD127/CD95/CD27 separated CD4+ naive, central memory, regulatory and stem cell-like memory cells by sorting. Over 95% purity was reached by all sorted populations.

Input material: naive CD4+ T cells from blood. This chain connects TRBV30 to TRBJ1-2, with D perhaps TRBD1 (5 bases). This receptor was obtained from a woman aged 18-30 years in good health. The CDR3, as DNA: TGTGCCTGGAAAGCGGCCAGGGAGGGCACCTTC. Protein: CAWKAAREGTF.